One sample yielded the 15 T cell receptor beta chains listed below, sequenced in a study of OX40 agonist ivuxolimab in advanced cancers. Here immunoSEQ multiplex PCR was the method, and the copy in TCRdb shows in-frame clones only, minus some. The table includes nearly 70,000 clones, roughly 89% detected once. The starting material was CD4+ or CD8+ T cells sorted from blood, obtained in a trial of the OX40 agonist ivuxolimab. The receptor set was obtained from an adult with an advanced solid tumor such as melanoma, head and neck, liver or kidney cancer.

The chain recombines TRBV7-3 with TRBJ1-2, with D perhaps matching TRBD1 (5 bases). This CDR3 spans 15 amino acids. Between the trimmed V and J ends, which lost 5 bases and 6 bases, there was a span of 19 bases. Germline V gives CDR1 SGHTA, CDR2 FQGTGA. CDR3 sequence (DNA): TGTGCCAGCAGCGCCAACCCCGGGGCGGTAGATGGCTACACCTTC. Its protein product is CASSANPGAVDGYTF. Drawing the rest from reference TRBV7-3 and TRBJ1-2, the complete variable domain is GAGVSQTPSNKVTEKGKYVELRCDPISGHTALYWYRQSLGQGPEFLIYFQGTGAADDSGLPNDRFFAVRPEGSVSTLKIQRTERGDSAVYLCASSANPGAVDGYTFGSGTRLTVV.

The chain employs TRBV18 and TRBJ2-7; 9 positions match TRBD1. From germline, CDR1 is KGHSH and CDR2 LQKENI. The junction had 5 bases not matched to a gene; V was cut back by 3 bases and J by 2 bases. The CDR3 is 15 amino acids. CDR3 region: CASSPWDRAPYEQYF. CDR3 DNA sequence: TGTGCCAGCTCACCCTGGGACAGGGCCCCCTACGAGCAGTACTTC.

CDR3 DNA: TGCGCCAGCAACAGGGCAGACACCGGGGAGCTGTTTTTT. This translates into CASNRADTGELFF. The V call is TRBV5-1, the J call TRBJ2-2; maybe TRBD1 (6 bases). V gave up 6 bases and J gave up 3 bases, with 9 bases separating them. Per germline, CDR1 SGHRS and CDR2 YFSETQ. The CDR3 extends over 13 amino acids.

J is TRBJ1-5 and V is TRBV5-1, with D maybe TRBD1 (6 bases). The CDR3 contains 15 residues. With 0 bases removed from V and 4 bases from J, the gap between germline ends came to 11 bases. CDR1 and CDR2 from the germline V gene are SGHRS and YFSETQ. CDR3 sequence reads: CASSLEGGKNQPQHF. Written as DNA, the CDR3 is TGCGCCAGCAGCTTGGAAGGGGGTAAGAATCAGCCCCAGCATTTT.

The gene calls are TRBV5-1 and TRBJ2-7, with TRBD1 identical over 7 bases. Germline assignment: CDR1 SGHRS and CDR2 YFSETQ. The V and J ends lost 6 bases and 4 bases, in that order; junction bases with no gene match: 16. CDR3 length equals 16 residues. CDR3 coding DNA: TGCGCCAGCACCGAACAGGGGAGCCCTAGCTTTTACGAGCAGTACTTC. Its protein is CASTEQGSPSFYEQYF.

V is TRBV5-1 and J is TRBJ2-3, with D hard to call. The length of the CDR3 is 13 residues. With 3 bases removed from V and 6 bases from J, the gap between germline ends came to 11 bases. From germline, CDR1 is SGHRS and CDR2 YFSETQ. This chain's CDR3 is CASSSFSMDTQYF. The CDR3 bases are TGCGCCAGCAGCTCCTTCTCAATGGATACGCAGTATTTT.

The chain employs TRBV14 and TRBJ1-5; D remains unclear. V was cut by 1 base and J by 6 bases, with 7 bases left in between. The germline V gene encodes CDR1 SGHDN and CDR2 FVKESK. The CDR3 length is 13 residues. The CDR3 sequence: CASSQGLSQPQHF. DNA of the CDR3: TGTGCCAGCAGCCAAGGCCTGAGTCAGCCCCAGCATTTT.

The CDR3 DNA reads as TGTGCCAGCAGCCGGGGGACTGAAGATTATGGCTACACCTTC. Translated: CASSRGTEDYGYTF. The V call is TRBV6-6, the J call TRBJ1-2; possibly TRBD1 for D (5 bases). Germline V gene sequence: CDR1 MNHNY, CDR2 SVGAGI (reference sequence). The CDR3 loop spans 14 amino acids. Trimming shortened V by 6 bases and J by 5 bases, and 16 bases separated the two germline ends.

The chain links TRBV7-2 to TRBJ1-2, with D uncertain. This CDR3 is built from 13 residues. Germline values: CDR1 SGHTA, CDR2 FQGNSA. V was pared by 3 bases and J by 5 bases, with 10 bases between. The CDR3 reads CASSLFVGYGYTF. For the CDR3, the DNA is TGTGCCAGCAGCTTGTTCGTGGGATATGGCTACACCTTC.

CDR3 residues: CASSLETGRNSPLHF. CDR3 bases: TGTGCCAGCAGCTTAGAAACAGGCCGAAATTCACCCCTCCACTTT. The chain is built from TRBV11-3 and TRBJ1-6, with TRBD1 as a possible D gene (5 bases). The CDR3 extends over 15 amino acids. CDR1 is SGHNT and CDR2 is YENEEA in the germline V gene. V was clipped by 0 bases and J by 7 bases, with 10 bases between them.

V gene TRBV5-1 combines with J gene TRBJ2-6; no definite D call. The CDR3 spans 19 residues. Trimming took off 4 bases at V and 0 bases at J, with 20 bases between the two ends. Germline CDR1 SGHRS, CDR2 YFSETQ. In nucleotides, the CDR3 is TGCGCCAGCAGCCCGGGTTTTTTTGTCTTGATCTCTGGGGCCAACGTCCTGACTTTC. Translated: CASSPGFFVLISGANVLTF.

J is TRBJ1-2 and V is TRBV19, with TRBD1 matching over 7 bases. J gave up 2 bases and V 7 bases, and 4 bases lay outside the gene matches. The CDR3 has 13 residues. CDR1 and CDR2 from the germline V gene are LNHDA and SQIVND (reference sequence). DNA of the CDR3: TGTGCCAGTATTCCGACAGGGAACTATGGCTACACCTTC. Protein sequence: CASIPTGNYGYTF.

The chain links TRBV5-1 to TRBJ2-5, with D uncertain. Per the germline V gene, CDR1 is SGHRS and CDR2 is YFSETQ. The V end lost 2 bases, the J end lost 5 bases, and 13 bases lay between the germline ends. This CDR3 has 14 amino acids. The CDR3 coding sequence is TGCGCCAGCAGCTTTGGGGAACTTCGGGAGACCCAGTACTTC. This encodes CASSFGELRETQYF.

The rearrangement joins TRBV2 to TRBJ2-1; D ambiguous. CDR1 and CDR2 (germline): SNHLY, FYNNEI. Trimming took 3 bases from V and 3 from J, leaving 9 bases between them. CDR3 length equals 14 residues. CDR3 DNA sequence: TGTGCCAGCAGTGAGGACGTAGACTACAATGAGCAGTTCTTC. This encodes CASSEDVDYNEQFF.

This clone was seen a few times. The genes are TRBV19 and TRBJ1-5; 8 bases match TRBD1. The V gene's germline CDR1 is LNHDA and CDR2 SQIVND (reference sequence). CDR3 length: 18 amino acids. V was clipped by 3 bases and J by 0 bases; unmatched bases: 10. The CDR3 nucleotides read TGTGCCAGTAGTATGCCCGGAGGGACAGGATATAGCAATCAGCCCCAGCATTTT. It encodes CASSMPGGTGYSNQPQHF.